Following are 14 T cell receptor beta chains from one sample sequenced in a study of regulatory T cells in long-lasting Graves disease. Time point in this sample: persistent/refractory GD, antithyroid drugs over 5 years with positive TRAb. Generation of the TCR library employed RNA extracted from PBMCs. The TCR beta library used iRepertoire HTBI primers with Arm-PCR amplification of CDR3. In TCRdb, the multiplex PCR reads were re-called with MiXCR into one record per CDR3 protein. The profile covers about 430,000 distinct CDR3 sequences, with roughly 21% appearing a single time and 14% taken by the ten largest. The specimen comprised peripheral blood mononuclear cells (PBMCs), sampled when the disease was refractory, from a patient treated with antithyroid drugs. Every receptor here comes from a female donor with Graves disease.

This clonotype was seen at least ten times. The CDR3 coding sequence is TGCAGTGCCACGAAAGAGGAGGAGACCCAGTACTTC. Protein: CSATKEEETQYF. This sequence joins TRBV20-1 and TRBJ2-5; D is unresolved. Looked up from germline, CDR1 is DFQATT and CDR2 is SNEGSKA (reference sequence). The length of the CDR3 is 12 residues. The ends were cut back, 6 bases at V and 5 bases at J, with 13 bases in the middle.

This chain links TRBV20-1 with TRBJ2-7, with 9 bases matching TRBD1. The V gene end was trimmed by 3 bases and the J gene end by 4 bases; junction bases not matched to a gene: 10. Germline values: CDR1 DFQATT, CDR2 SNEGSKA (reference sequence). CDR3 size: 15 residues. The CDR3: CSARERDRVWYEQYF. DNA of the CDR3: TGCAGTGCTAGGGAGAGGGACAGGGTCTGGTACGAGCAGTACTTC.

This clonotype was picked up many times. The chain combines TRBV6-1 with TRBJ2-2; 7 bases fit TRBD2. The CDR3 loop spans 15 amino acids. The V and J ends lost 6 bases and 4 bases, in that order; junction bases with no gene match: 8. The V gene's germline CDR1 is MNHNS and CDR2 SASEGT. The CDR3 DNA follows: TGTGCCAGCAGGCGGCTAGCGGACCCCACCGGGGAGCTGTTTTTT. It encodes CASRRLADPTGELFF.

This clonotype was recorded many times. J is TRBJ2-1 and V is TRBV2, with D tentatively TRBD2 (5 bases). The CDR3 totals 11 residues. The V end lost 9 bases, the J end lost 8 bases, and 11 bases lay between the germline ends. Germline-derived CDR1 and CDR2 are SNHLY and FYNNEI. CDR3 amino acids: CARGRGYEQFF. In DNA, the CDR3 is TGTGCCAGAGGGAGAGGGTATGAGCAGTTCTTC.

The chain links TRBV5-6 to TRBJ2-1; D not certain. V lost 0 bases to trimming and J lost 0 bases, with 4 bases between them. The CDR3 is 14 amino acids. Germline V gene sequence: CDR1 SGHDT, CDR2 YYEEEE. In nucleotides, the CDR3 is TGTGCCAGCAGCTTGGCAAGCTCCTACAATGAGCAGTTCTTC. Its translation is CASSLASSYNEQFF.

This clonotype was counted at least ten times. The rearrangement links TRBV29-1 to TRBJ1-2, with D possibly being TRBD1 (5 bases). V dropped 4 bases and J dropped 1 base, with 13 bases sitting between them. The CDR3 runs to 14 residues. Germline V gives CDR1 SQVTM, CDR2 ANQGSEA. The CDR3: CSVGVTELNYGYTF. The CDR3 DNA is TGCAGCGTTGGCGTGACAGAGCTTAACTATGGCTACACCTTC.

This clonotype appeared many times. The chain is built from TRBV6-1 and TRBJ1-2; possible D gene TRBD1, 5 bases. V was shortened by 7 bases and J by 4 bases, with 13 bases between the two germline ends. The CDR3 spans 13 residues. In germline, CDR1 is MNHNS, CDR2 SASEGT. CDR3 sequence reads: CASKQATGYGYTF. CDR3 DNA sequence: TGTGCCAGCAAACAGGCAACCGGCTATGGCTACACCTTC.

In this sample, this clonotype turned up many times. The chain couples TRBV2 to TRBJ2-2, with a possible D match to TRBD2 (5 bases). The length of the CDR3 is 16 residues. V was pared by 5 bases and J by 6 bases, with 19 bases between. CDR1 SNHLY and CDR2 FYNNEI come from the germline V gene. The CDR3 is CASSLLPGIGAGELFF. CDR3 bases: TGTGCCAGCAGTCTCCTCCCGGGGATTGGGGCCGGGGAGCTGTTTTTT.

This clonotype turned up a few times. This chain connects TRBV18 to TRBJ1-6; 10 bases match TRBD1. Germline V gene sequence: CDR1 KGHSH, CDR2 LQKENI. The CDR3 is made up of 15 amino acids. The ends lost 4 bases at V and 9 bases at J; junction bases unmatched: 6. The CDR3 reads CASSRQGAEGSPLHF. CDR3 coding DNA: TGTGCCAGCTCACGACAGGGGGCCGAGGGTTCACCCCTCCACTTT.

Ten or more counts support this clonotype. The chain is built from TRBV28 and TRBJ2-1; D is undetermined. Germline V gene sequence: CDR1 MDHEN, CDR2 SYDVKM. V lost 3 bases and J lost 0, with 6 bases in between. The CDR3 contains 14 residues. The CDR3 DNA is TGTGCCAGCAGTTTTAGCAGCTCCTACAATGAGCAGTTCTTC. Translation: CASSFSSSYNEQFF.

Only a few counts were recorded for this clonotype. The DNA for the CDR3 is TGCAGTGCTAGAGTATGGGGGTCGCTAGCGGGAGTGCCGCCTTACGAGCAGTACTTC. Translating it yields CSARVWGSLAGVPPYEQYF. V usage is TRBV20-1 and J usage is TRBJ2-7; 10 bases line up with TRBD2. The CDR3 runs to 19 residues. Germline loops: CDR1 DFQATT, CDR2 SNEGSKA (reference sequence). The V and J ends lost 1 base and 4 bases, in that order; junction bases with no gene match: 19.

This clonotype was recorded at least ten times. The chain carries TRBV30 and TRBJ2-5; D perhaps matches TRBD2 (6 bases). V lost 0 bases and J 1 base, leaving 12 bases between the germline ends. This CDR3 has 15 residues. Germline CDR1 is GTSNPN and CDR2 is SVGIG (reference sequence). The CDR3 region has the DNA TGTGCCTGGAGTGTACCTGGGGGAGGCCAAGAGACCCAGTACTTC. Its translation is CAWSVPGGGQETQYF.

The chain combines TRBV7-9 with TRBJ2-7; the match to TRBD2 covers 7 bases. Looked up from germline, CDR1 is SEHNR and CDR2 is FQNEAQ (reference sequence). V lost 3 bases to trimming and J lost 9 bases; unmatched junction nucleotides: 17. This CDR3 contains 16 residues. CDR3 coding DNA: TGTGCCAGCAGCTTCAGAAATTCCGGGACTAAGCACGGGCAGTACTTC. This codes for CASSFRNSGTKHGQYF. Full variable domain (rest looked up from reference TRBV7-9 and TRBJ2-7): DTGVSQNPRHKITKRGQNVTFRCDPISEHNRLYWYRQTLGQGPEFLTYFQNEAQLEKSRLLSDRFSAERPKGSFSTLEIQRTEQGDSAMYLCASSFRNSGTKHGQYFGPGTRLTVT.

This clonotype was seen ten or more times. The chain recombines TRBV28 with TRBJ2-2; weak D call: TRBD2 (6 bases). Germline V lookup: CDR1 MDHEN, CDR2 SYDVKM. The V end was cut by 10 bases, the J end by 0 bases, with 9 bases between. This CDR3 contains 13 residues. The CDR3 DNA reads TGTGCCATCCTAGCGTCGAACACCGGGGAGCTGTTTTTT. This codes for CAILASNTGELFF.